In this sample, the clone carrying this T cell receptor (beta chain) turned up once. These data come from a study of blood T cell repertoires in COVID-19. Across the whole study: Acute-phase and convalescent COVID-19 samples originated in the United States, Italy and Spain.

It was during active infection that Seattle patients were enrolled and then longitudinally followed. The CDR3 loop spans 14 amino acids. V gave up 5 bases and J gave up 5 bases; unmatched junction bases: 7. The germline V gene encodes CDR1 MNHEY and CDR2 SVGAGI. The repertoire was sequenced with immunoSEQ multiplex PCR; TCRdb's copy has only in-frame clones and lacks some. Of under 200,000 clones listed, about nine tenths are singletons. Sequenced sample: peripheral blood. The receptor was derived from a woman in her sixties with COVID-19, enrolled during active disease. The chain has TRBV6-5 and TRBJ1-1, with TRBD1 identical over 8 bases. The CDR3 DNA reads TGTGCCAGCAGTCCCTCAGGGGGCTCTACTGAAGCTTTCTTT. This sequence encodes CASSPSGGSTEAFF.